This TCR beta chain came from a study of cytomegalovirus exposure and HLA in healthy donors. In the PCR, 60 Vbeta and 13 Jbeta primers were used. Assay: immunoSEQ multiplex PCR; the TCRdb copy retains only in-frame clones and omits some. Here the sample spans 180,000 or so clones, 75% to 85% being singletons. The sample holds a few counts of this clone. The CDR3 is made up of 15 amino acids. Germline loops: CDR1 SNHLY, CDR2 FYNNEI. The V end was cut by 6 bases, the J end by 0 bases, with 13 bases between. The chain uses TRBV2 and TRBJ2-3; a weak D match, TRBD2 (5 bases). This sequence was found in a woman aged 25 to 45 in good health and CMV-seropositive. Sequencing used PBMCs. CDR3 DNA sequence: TGTGCCAGCAGCTCGCGGGCGCGTAGCACAGATACGCAGTATTTT. Its protein is CASSSRARSTDTQYF.